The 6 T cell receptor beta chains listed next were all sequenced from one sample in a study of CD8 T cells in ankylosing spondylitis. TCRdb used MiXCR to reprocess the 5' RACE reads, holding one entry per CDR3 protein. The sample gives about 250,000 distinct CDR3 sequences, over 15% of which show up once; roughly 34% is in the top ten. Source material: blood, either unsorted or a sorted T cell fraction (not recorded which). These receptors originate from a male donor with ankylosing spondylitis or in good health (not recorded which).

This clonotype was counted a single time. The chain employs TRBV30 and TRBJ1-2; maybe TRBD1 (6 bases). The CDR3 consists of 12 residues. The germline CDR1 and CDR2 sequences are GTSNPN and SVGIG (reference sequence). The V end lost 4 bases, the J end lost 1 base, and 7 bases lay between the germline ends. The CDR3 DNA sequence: TGTGCCTGGACAGGGGATAACTATGGCTACACCTTC. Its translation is CAWTGDNYGYTF.

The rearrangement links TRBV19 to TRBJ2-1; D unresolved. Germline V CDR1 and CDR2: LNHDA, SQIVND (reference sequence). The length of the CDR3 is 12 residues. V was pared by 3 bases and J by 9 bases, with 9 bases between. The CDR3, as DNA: TGTGCCAGTAGTATGGTCTTGGGTGAGCAGTTCTTC. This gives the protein CASSMVLGEQFF. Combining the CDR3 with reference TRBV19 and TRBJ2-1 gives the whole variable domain DGGITQSPKYLFRKEGQNVTLSCEQNLNHDAMYWYRQDPGQGLRLIYYSQIVNDFQKGDIAEGYSVSREKKESFPLTVTSAQKNPTAFYLCASSMVLGEQFFGPGTRLTVL.

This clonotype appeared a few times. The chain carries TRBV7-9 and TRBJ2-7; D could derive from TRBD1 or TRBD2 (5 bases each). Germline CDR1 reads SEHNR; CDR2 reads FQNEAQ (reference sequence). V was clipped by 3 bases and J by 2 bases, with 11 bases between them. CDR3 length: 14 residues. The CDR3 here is CASSLGTDPYEQYF. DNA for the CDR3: TGTGCCAGCAGCTTGGGGACCGACCCCTACGAGCAGTACTTC.

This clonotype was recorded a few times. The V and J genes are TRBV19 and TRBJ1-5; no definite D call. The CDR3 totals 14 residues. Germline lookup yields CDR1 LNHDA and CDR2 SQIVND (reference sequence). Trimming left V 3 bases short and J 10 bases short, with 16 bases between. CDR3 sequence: CASSMWADQVPQHF. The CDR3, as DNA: TGTGCCAGTAGTATGTGGGCAGATCAGGTCCCCCAGCATTTT.

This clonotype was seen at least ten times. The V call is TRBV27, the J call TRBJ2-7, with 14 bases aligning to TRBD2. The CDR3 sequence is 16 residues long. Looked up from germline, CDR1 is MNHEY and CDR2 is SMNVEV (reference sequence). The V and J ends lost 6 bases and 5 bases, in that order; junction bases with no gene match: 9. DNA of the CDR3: TGTGCCAGCAGCCTATGGACTAGCGGGAGGCCCGACGAGCAGTACTTC. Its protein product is CASSLWTSGRPDEQYF.

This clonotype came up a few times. The CDR3 DNA is TGTGCCAGCAGTGACGGGACAGGGGGCGTGGATGGCTACACCTTC. Protein: CASSDGTGGVDGYTF. The V call is TRBV6-1, the J call TRBJ1-2, with 12 bases aligning to TRBD1. The germline CDR1 and CDR2 sequences are MNHNS and SASEGT. The length of the CDR3 is 15 residues. The junction had 5 bases not matched to a gene; V was cut back by 3 bases and J by 6 bases.